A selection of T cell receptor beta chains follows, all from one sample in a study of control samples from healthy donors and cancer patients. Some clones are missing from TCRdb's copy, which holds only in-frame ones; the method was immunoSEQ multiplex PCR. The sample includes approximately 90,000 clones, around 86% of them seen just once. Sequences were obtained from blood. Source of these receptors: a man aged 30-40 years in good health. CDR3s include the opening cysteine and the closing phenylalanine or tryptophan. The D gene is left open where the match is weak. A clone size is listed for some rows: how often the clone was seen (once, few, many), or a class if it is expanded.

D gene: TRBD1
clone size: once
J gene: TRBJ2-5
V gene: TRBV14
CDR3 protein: CASSQKGGQAGLETQYF
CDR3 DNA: TGTGCCAGCAGCCAAAAGGGGGGACAGGCGGGGCTAGAGACCCAGTACTTC

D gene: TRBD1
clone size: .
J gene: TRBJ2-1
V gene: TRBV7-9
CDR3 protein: CASSPRDRGYSNEQFF
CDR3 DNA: TGTGCCAGCAGCCCTAGGGACAGGGGATATAGCAATGAGCAGTTCTTC

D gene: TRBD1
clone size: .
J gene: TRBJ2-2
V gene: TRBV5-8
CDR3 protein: CASSLDRGRTGELFF
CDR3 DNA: TGTGCCAGCAGCTTGGACAGGGGGCGGACCGGGGAGCTGTTTTTT

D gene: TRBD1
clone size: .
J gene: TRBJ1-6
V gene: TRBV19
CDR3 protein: CASQYGTEINSPLHF
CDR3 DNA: TGTGCCAGTCAATACGGGACAGAGATAAATTCACCCCTCCACTTT

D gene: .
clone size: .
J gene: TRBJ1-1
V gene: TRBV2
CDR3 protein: CASSETDSPVVGTEAFF
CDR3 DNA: TGTGCCAGCAGTGAAACCGACAGCCCCGTTGTGGGTACTGAAGCTTTCTTT

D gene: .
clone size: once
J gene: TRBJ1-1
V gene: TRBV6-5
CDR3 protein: CASSYSRDTEAFF
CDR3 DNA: TGTGCCAGCAGTTATAGTAGGGACACTGAAGCTTTCTTT

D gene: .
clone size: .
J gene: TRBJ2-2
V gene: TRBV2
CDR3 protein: CASKGGVNTGELFF
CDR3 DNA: TGTGCCAGCAAGGGGGGGGTAAACACCGGGGAGCTGTTTTTT

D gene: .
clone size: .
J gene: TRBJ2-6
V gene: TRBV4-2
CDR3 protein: CASKRESGSGANVLTF
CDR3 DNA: TGTGCCAGCAAGAGAGAATCAGGCTCTGGGGCCAACGTCCTGACTTTC

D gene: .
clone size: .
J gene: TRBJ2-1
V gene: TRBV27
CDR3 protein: CATRRGDSYNEQFF
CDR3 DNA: TGTGCGACGAGAAGGGGGGACTCCTACAATGAGCAGTTCTTC

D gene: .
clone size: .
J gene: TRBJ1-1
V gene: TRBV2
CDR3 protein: CASSEARTTVNTEAFF
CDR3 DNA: TGTGCCAGCAGTGAAGCGAGGACAACGGTGAACACTGAAGCTTTCTTT

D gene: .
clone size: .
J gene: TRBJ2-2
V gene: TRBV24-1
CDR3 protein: CATSDLDGILTGELFF
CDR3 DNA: TGTGCCACCAGTGATCTGGACGGGATCCTTACCGGGGAGCTGTTTTTT

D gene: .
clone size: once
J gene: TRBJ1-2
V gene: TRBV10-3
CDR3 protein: CAISPQAPNYGYTF
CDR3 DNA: TGTGCCATCAGCCCACAGGCGCCAAACTATGGCTACACCTTC

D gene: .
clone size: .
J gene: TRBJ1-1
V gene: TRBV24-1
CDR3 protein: CATSAFGSNTEAFF
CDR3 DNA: TGTGCCACCAGTGCCTTCGGGTCGAACACTGAAGCTTTCTTT

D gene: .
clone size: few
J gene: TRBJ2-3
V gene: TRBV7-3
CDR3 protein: CASSPGGLPGADTQYF
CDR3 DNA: TGTGCCAGCAGCCCCGGGGGACTGCCAGGGGCAGATACGCAGTATTTT

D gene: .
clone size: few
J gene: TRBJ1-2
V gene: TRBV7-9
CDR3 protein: CASSLRTSGGYTF
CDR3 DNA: TGTGCCAGCAGCCTACGGACGAGTGGGGGCTACACCTTC

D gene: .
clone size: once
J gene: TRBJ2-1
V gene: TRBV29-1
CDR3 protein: CSVNIDSSYNEQFF
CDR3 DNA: TGCAGCGTTAATATCGACTCCTCCTACAATGAGCAGTTCTTC

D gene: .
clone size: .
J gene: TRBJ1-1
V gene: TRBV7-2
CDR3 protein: CASSPVNDDTEAFF
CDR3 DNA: TGTGCCAGCAGCCCTGTTAATGATGACACTGAAGCTTTCTTT

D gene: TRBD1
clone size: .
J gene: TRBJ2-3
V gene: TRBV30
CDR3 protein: CAWYLQGRGTDTQYF
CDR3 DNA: TGTGCCTGGTACCTACAGGGGCGGGGCACAGATACGCAGTATTTT

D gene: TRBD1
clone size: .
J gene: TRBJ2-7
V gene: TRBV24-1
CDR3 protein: CATSDTGTGVYEQYF
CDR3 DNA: TGTGCCACCAGTGACACCGGGACAGGGGTCTACGAGCAGTACTTC

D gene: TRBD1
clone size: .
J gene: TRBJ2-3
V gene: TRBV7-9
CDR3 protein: CASSSGQGTDTQYF
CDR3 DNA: TGTGCCAGCAGCTCGGGACAGGGTACAGATACGCAGTATTTT

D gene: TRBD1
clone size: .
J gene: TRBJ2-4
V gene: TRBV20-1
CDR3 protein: CSASETTGGRIQYF
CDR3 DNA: TGCAGTGCTAGTGAAACAACAGGGGGCAGGATTCAGTACTTC

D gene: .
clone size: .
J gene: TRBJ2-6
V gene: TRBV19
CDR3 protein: CASMQYSGANVLTF
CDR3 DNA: TGTGCCAGTATGCAGTACTCTGGGGCCAACGTCCTGACTTTC

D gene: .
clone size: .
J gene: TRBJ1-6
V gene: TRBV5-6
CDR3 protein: CASSGPLMNSPLHF
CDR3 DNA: TGTGCCAGCAGCGGACCTCTAATGAATTCACCCCTCCACTTT

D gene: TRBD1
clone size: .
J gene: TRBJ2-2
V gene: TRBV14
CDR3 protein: CASSPWTGNVGELFF
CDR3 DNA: TGTGCCAGCAGCCCCTGGACAGGGAACGTCGGGGAGCTGTTTTTT

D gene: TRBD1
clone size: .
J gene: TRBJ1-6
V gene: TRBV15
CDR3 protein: CATSRDRGQRNSPLHF
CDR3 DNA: TGTGCCACCAGCAGAGATAGGGGACAGCGTAATTCACCCCTCCACTTT

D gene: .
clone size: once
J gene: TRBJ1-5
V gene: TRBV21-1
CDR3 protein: CASSRREGSNQPQHF
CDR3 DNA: TGTGCCAGCAGCCGAAGGGAGGGAAGCAATCAGCCCCAGCATTTT

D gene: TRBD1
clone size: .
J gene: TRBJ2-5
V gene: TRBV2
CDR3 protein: CASSDQGQGVETQYF
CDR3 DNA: TGTGCCAGCAGTGATCAGGGACAGGGTGTCGAGACCCAGTACTTC

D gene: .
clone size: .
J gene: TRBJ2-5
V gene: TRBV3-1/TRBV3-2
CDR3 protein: CASSQDKETQYF
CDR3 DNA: TGTGCCAGCAGCCAAGATAAAGAGACCCAGTACTTC

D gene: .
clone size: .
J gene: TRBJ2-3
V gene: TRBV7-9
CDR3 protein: CASSLERSGDTQYF
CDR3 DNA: TGTGCCAGCAGCTTAGAAAGGTCGGGAGATACGCAGTATTTT

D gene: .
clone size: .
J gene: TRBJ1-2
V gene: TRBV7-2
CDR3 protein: CASSWDIWGYGYTF
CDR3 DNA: TGTGCCAGCAGCTGGGACATATGGGGCTATGGCTACACCTTC

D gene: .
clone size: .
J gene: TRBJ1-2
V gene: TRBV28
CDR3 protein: CASSLGPYGYTF
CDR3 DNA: TGTGCCAGCAGCTTAGGGCCGTATGGCTACACCTTC

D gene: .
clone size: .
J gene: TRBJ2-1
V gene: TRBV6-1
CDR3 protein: CASSEGPGSYNEQFF
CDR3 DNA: TGTGCCAGCAGTGAAGGGCCAGGGTCCTACAATGAGCAGTTCTTC

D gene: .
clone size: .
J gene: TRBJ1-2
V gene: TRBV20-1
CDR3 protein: CSARDTYGYTF
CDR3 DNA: TGCAGTGCTAGAGACACCTATGGCTACACCTTC

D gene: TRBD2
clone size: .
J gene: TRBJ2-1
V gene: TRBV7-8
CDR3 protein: CASSLGGLATRSYNEQFF
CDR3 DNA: TGTGCCAGCAGCCTAGGCGGACTAGCGACCCGCTCCTACAATGAGCAGTTCTTC

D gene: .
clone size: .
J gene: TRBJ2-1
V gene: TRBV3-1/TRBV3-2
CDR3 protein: CASSQRDGQSYNEQFF
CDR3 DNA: TGTGCCAGCAGCCAACGGGACGGCCAATCTTACAATGAGCAGTTCTTC

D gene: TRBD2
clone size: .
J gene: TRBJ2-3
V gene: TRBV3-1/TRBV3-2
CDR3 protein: CASSLERGGTDTQYF
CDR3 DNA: TGTGCCAGCAGCCTAGAGCGGGGGGGCACAGATACGCAGTATTTT

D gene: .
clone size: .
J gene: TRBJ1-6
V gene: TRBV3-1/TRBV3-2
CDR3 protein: CASSQGWGGNNSPLHF
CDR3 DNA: TGTGCCAGCAGCCAAGGATGGGGCGGGAATAATTCACCCCTCCACTTT

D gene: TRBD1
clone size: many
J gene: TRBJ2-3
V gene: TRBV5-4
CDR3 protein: CASSGPGQGEPDTQYF
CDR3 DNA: TGTGCCAGCAGCGGACCGGGACAGGGGGAACCAGATACGCAGTATTTT

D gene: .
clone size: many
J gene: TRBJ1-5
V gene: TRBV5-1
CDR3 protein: CASMGGGASSNQPQHF
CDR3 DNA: TGCGCCAGCATGGGGGGAGGGGCATCAAGCAATCAGCCCCAGCATTTT

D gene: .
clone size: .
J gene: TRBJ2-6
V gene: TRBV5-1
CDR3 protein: CASSISQGRPSSGANVLTF
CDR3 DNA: TGCGCCAGCAGCATATCCCAGGGGAGGCCGTCCTCTGGGGCCAACGTCCTGACTTTC

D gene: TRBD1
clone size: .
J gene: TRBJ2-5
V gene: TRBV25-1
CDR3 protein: CASSVTGRKETQYF
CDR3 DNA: TGTGCCAGCAGTGTGACAGGGAGAAAAGAGACCCAGTACTTC

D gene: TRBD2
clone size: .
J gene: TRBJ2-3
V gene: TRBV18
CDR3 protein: CASSPGTSSSSDTQYF
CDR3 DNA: TGTGCCAGCTCACCTGGGACTAGCTCATCCTCAGATACGCAGTATTTT

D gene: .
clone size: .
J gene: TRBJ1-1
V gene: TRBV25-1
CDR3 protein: CASRATGLNTEAFF
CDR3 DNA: TGTGCCAGCAGGGCTACAGGGTTGAACACTGAAGCTTTCTTT

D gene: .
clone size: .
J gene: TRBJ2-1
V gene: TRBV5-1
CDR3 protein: CASSLGTGANEQFF
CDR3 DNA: TGCGCCAGCAGCTTGGGTACAGGAGCCAATGAGCAGTTCTTC

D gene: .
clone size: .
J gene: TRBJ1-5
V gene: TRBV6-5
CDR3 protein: CASSYSKGYNQPQHF
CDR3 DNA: TGTGCCAGCAGTTACTCGAAGGGGTACAATCAGCCCCAGCATTTT

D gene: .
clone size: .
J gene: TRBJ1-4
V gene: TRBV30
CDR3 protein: CAWSNRDIGEKLFF
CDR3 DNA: TGTGCCTGGAGTAACCGGGACATTGGTGAAAAACTGTTTTTT

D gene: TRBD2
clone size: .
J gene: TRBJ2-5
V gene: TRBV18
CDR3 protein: CASSRLGGAQETQYF
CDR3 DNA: TGTGCCAGCTCACGGCTCGGGGGGGCCCAAGAGACCCAGTACTTC

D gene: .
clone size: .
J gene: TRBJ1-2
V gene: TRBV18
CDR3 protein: CASSPMGDLGYGYTF
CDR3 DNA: TGTGCCAGCTCACCTATGGGGGATTTAGGCTATGGCTACACCTTC

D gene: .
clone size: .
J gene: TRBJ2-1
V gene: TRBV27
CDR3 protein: CASSLQGIYNEQFF
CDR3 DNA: TGTGCCAGCAGTTTACAGGGGATCTACAATGAGCAGTTCTTC

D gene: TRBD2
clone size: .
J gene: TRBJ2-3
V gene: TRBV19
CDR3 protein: CARRTGTSVDTQYF
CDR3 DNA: TGTGCCAGGAGAACCGGGACTAGCGTAGATACGCAGTATTTT

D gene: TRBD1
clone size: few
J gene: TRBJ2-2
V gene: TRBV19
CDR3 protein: CASSLAGGTGELFF
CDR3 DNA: TGTGCCAGTAGTTTAGCAGGGGGCACCGGGGAGCTGTTTTTT

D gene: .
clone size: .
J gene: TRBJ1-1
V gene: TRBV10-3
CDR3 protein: CAIRGIYTEAFF
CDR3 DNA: TGTGCCATCAGGGGGATTTACACTGAAGCTTTCTTT

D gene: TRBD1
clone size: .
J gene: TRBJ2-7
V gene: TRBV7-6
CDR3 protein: CASSSAPPGTGLSYEQYF
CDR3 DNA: TGTGCCAGCAGCTCTGCTCCCCCCGGGACAGGGCTCTCCTACGAGCAGTACTTC

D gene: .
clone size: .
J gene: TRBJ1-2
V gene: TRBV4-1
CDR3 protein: CASSQGAQLSNYGYTF
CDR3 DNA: TGCGCCAGCAGCCAAGGGGCCCAACTATCTAACTATGGCTACACCTTC

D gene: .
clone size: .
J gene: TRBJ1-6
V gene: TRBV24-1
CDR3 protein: CATRRDVNSPLHF
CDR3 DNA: TGTGCCACCAGACGGGACGTAAATTCACCCCTCCACTTT

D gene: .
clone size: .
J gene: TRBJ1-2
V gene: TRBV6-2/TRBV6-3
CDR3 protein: CASSRDRNYGYTF
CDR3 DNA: TGTGCCAGCAGCCGGGACCGTAACTATGGCTACACCTTC

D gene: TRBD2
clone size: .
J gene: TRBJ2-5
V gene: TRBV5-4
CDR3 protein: CASSWRVGEGRETQYF
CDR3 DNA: TGTGCCAGCAGCTGGAGGGTCGGGGAGGGCAGAGAGACCCAGTACTTC

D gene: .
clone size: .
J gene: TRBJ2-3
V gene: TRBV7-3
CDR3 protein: CASSFGTGADTQYF
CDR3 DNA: TGTGCCAGCAGCTTTGGCACAGGCGCAGATACGCAGTATTTT

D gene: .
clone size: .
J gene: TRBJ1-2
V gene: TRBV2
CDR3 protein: CASPEKAAEANYGYTF
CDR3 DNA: TGTGCCAGCCCCGAGAAGGCCGCAGAAGCAAACTATGGCTACACCTTC

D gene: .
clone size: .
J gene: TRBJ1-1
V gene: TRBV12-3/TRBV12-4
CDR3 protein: CASSLGGLRGAFF
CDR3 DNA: TGTGCCAGCAGTTTAGGGGGGCTACGAGGAGCTTTCTTT